The next 5 T cell receptor beta chains were all read from a single sample in a study of human T cells and chemical hapten exposure (dated by TCRdb to 2020 to 2022). The time point tag for this specimen amounts to: patch test 1, 2 weeks after DPC sensitization. The sample's treatment or condition label is to be understood as: therapeutic diphenylcyclopropenone sensitization with weekly scalp DPC. Libraries were prepared through RACE. Sequenced on a NextSeq 500. TCRdb's own reprocessing of the public reads used fastp at Q25 and MiXCR and kept productive beta chains. Each record represents a unique CDR3 protein, reported with the most common genes and DNA among its rows. A total of 85,000 to 100,000 distinct CDR3 sequences appear in this sample, under 15% of them only once. The ten largest clones represent approximately 2.1% of the sample. This sample comprised whole blood, obtained in connection with sensitization to the hapten diphenylcyclopropenone (DPC). These TCRs come from a woman in her 40s with alopecia areata. Some clones in this sample may be carry-over from other donors' samples.

There are many counts of this clonotype. The chain employs TRBV9 and TRBJ2-1; a possible D gene is TRBD1 (5 bases). The CDR3 covers 19 residues. Trimming removed 3 bases from V and 5 bases from J, with 27 bases in between. The germline CDR1 and CDR2 sequences are SGDLS and YYNGEE. Here the CDR3 DNA reads TGTGCCAGCAGCGCTAGGGTTGGTCGCTCGGCAGGGTTCCACAATGAGCAGTTCTTC. This translates into CASSARVGRSAGFHNEQFF.

This clonotype showed up just a few times. The V and J genes are TRBV6-5 and TRBJ2-7; 9 bases are shared with TRBD2. Germline V gives CDR1 MNHEY, CDR2 SVGAGI. This CDR3 region has 16 residues. V shed 6 bases and J 3 bases; nucleotides not matched to a gene: 12. This CDR3 is CASSSGRTSVVYEQYF. The DNA of the CDR3 is TGTGCCAGCAGCTCTGGAAGGACTAGCGTAGTCTACGAGCAGTACTTC.

This clonotype came up a few times. The chain uses TRBV29-1 and TRBJ2-7, with unresolved D. The V end lost 8 bases, the J end lost 3 bases, and 5 bases lay between the germline ends. This CDR3 has 9 amino acids. Germline CDR1 reads SQVTM; CDR2 reads ANQGSEA. In DNA, the CDR3 is TGCAGCTCCCGCTACGAGCAGTACTTC. It specifies CSSRYEQYF.

The rearrangement uses TRBV7-3 and TRBJ1-5; weak D call: TRBD1 (5 bases). The CDR3 is 15 amino acids. Trimming stripped 2 bases from V and 3 bases from J, with 11 bases between. Looked up from germline, CDR1 is SGHTA and CDR2 is FQGTGA. Here the CDR3 DNA reads TGTGCCAGCAGCTTAGGCCAGGGCGACAATCAGCCCCAGCATTTT. Its translation: CASSLGQGDNQPQHF.

This chain links TRBV4-3 with TRBJ2-2; D may be TRBD1 (6 bases). Germline lookup yields CDR1 LGHNA and CDR2 YSLEER. The CDR3 has 15 amino acids. Trimming removed 4 bases from V and 6 bases from J, with 15 bases in between. CDR3: CASSRSGDRAGELFF. CDR3 DNA sequence: TGCGCCAGCAGCCGTTCAGGGGATAGGGCCGGGGAGCTGTTTTTT.